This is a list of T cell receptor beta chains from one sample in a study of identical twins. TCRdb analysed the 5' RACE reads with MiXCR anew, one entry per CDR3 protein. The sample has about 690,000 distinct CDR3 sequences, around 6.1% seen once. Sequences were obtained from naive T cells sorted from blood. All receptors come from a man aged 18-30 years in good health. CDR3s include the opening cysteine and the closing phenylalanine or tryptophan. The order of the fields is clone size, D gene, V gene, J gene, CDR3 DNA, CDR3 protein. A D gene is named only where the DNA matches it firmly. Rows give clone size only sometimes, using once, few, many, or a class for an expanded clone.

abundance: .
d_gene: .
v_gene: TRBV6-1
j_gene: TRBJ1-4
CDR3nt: TGTGCCAGCAGTGAAGCAAGCCGTCTGTTTTTT
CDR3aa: CASSEASRLFF

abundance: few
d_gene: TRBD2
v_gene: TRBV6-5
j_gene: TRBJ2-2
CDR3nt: TGTGCCAGCAGTTACTCGGGACTAGCACAGAACACCGGGGAGCTGTTTTTT
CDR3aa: CASSYSGLAQNTGELFF

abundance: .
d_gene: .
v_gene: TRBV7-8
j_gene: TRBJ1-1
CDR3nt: TGTGCCAGCAGCCGCGGGGGGCACACTGAAGCTTTCTTT
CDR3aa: CASSRGGHTEAFF

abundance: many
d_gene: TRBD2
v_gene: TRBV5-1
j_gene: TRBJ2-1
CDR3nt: TGCGCCAGCAGAGCCGGGACTAGCGTGACCCCAAGCAACTACAATGAGCAGTTCTTC
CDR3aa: CASRAGTSVTPSNYNEQFF

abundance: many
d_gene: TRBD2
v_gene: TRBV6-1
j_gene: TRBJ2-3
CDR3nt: TGTGCCAGCAGATCACTAGCGGGAGGGTCCGATACGCAGTATTTT
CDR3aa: CASRSLAGGSDTQYF

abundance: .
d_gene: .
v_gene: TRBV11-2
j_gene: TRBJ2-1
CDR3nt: TGTGCCAGCAGTTGGGACTCCAAAGAGCAGTTCTTC
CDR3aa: CASSWDSKEQFF

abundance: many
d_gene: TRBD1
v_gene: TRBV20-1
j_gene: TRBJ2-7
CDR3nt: TGCAGTGCTAGACCGGGACAGAGCACCTACGAGCAGTACTTC
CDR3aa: CSARPGQSTYEQYF

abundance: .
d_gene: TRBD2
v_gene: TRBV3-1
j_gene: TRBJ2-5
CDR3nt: TGTGCCAGCAGCCAAGATAATCCGGGGGGTGAGACCCAGTACTTC
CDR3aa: CASSQDNPGGETQYF

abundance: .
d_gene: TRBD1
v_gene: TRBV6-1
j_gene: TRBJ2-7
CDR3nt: TGTGCCAGCAGTGAAACGACAGGGCTCCCCTACGAGCAGTACTTC
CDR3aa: CASSETTGLPYEQYF

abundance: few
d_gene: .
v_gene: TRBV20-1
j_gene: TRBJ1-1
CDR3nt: TGCAGTGCTGTACTAGACAGCAAAGCTTTCTTT
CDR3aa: CSAVLDSKAFF

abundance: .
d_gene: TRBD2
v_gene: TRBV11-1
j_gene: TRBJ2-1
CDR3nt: TGTGCCAGCACGGGCGGACTAGCGGGGGGTAGCTCCTACAATGAGCAGTTCTTC
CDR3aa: CASTGGLAGGSSYNEQFF

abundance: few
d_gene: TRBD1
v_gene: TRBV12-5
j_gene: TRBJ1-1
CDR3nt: TGTGCTAGTGGTTTGACCAATTCAGGGGGACTGAACACTGAAGCTTTCTTT
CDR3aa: CASGLTNSGGLNTEAFF

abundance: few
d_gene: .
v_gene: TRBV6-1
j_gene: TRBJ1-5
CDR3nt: TGTGCCAGCAGTGAGATGGGCGGTCAGCCCCAGCATTTT
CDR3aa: CASSEMGGQPQHF

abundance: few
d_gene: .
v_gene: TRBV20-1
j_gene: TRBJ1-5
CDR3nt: TGCAGTGCTAGCGACGAGAGGTCAAGTCAGCCCCAGCATTTT
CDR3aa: CSASDERSSQPQHF

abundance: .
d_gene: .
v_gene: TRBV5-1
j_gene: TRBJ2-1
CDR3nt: TGCGCCAGCAGCTTGTCGGGACTCACCGGGCAGTTCTTC
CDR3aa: CASSLSGLTGQFF

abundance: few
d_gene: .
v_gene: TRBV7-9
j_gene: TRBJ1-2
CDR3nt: TGTGCCAGCAGATTACATCGATCCGATGGCTACACCTTC
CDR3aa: CASRLHRSDGYTF

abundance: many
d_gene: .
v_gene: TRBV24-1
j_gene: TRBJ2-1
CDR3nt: TGTGCCACCAGTGATTTATACAATGAGCAGTTCTTC
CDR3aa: CATSDLYNEQFF

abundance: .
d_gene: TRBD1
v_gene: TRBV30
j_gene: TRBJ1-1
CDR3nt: TGTGCCTGGGGACAGGCCCCTGAAGCTTTCTTT
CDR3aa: CAWGQAPEAFF

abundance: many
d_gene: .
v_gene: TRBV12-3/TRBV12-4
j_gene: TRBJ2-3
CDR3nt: TGTGCCAGCAGCTCCAGTTGGGAGGAGGGCACAGATACGCAGTATTTT
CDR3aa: CASSSSWEEGTDTQYF

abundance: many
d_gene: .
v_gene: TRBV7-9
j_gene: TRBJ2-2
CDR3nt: TGTGCCGGTGCAACCGGGGAGCTGTTTTTT
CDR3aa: CAGATGELFF

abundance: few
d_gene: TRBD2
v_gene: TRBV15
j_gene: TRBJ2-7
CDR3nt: TGTGCCACCAGCAGAGATGGGAGGGATTGGCACTTC
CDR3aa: CATSRDGRDWHF

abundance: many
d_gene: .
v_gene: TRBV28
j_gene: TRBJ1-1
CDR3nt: TGTGCCAGCAGTTTCTACCGGGACGGTTACACTGAAGCTTTCTTT
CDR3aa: CASSFYRDGYTEAFF

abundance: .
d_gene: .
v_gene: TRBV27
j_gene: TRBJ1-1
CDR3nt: TGTGCCAGCAGTTCAAGACAGCACACTGAAGCTTTCTTT
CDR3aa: CASSSRQHTEAFF

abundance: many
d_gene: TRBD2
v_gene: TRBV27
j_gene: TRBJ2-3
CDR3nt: TGTGCCAGTAGGGGGACGGGACTAGCGACAATCACAGATACGCAGTATTTT
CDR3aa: CASRGTGLATITDTQYF

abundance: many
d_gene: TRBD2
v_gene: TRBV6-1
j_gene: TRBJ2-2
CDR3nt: TGTGCCAGCCGTAGCGGGAGGGCCTGGGACACCGGGGAGCTGTTTTTT
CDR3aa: CASRSGRAWDTGELFF